The present entry profiles one T cell receptor (beta chain) with its context. Its target is not known. This sample was taken from a study of CD8+CD57+ T cells in acquired aplastic anemia. Study context: The sorted CD4+ and CD8+ cells yielded an average around 3 ug of DNA.

Profiling of TCR beta VDJ combinations and CDR3 sequences used genomic DNA as template. MiXCR, run by TCRdb on the reads, gives a single entry per CDR3 protein. Among around 430,000 distinct CDR3 sequences, 25% to 40% were seen once, and the ten largest hold under 0.95%. Patients selected for sequencing had displayed CD8+CD57+ cell expansion by flow cytometry. Untreated patients provided the blood samples, with no therapy given before sampling. Looked up from germline, CDR1 is SGHTA and CDR2 is FQGNSA. V was clipped by 4 bases and J by 8 bases, with 8 bases between them. CDR3 size: 12 residues. Study-wide points: Found in both controls and patients were around 31 CD8+ CDR3 sequences.

This receptor was obtained from a human donor with aplastic anemia. Sequencing input: sorted CD4+, CD8+, or CD8+CD57+ T cells (not recorded which) from PBMCs. V usage is TRBV7-2 and J usage is TRBJ2-2; D gene unclear. The CDR3 loop is CASSYNRGELFF. CDR3 DNA sequence: TGTGCCAGCAGCTACAATCGAGGGGAGCTGTTTTTT.